This TCR beta chain was recorded in a study of identical twins. This CDR3 is built from 14 residues. V was pared by 2 bases and J by 0 bases, with 5 bases between. Looked up from germline, CDR1 is MRHNA and CDR2 is SNTAGT. This clonotype was detected many times. Each CDR3 protein is one row after TCRdb ran MiXCR on the 5' RACE reads. The sample comprises approximately 260,000 distinct CDR3 sequences, over 11% of which are singletons, and approximately 8.2% rests with the top ten. The sequence was obtained from a woman in her late teens or twenties in good health. Sequencing was performed on memory (CD45RO+) T cells sorted from blood. This chain uses TRBV6-4 with TRBJ2-1; the D gene is possibly TRBD2 (5 bases). The CDR3 nucleotides are TGTGCCAGCAGTGACGGGAGCTCCTACAATGAGCAGTTCTTC. It yields the protein CASSDGSSYNEQFF.